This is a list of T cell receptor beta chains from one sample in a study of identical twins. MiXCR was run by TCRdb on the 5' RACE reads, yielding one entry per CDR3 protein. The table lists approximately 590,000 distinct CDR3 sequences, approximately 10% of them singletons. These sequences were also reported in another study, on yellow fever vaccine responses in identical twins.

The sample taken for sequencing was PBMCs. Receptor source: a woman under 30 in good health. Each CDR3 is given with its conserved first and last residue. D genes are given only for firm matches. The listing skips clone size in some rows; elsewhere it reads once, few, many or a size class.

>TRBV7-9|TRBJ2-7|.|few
TGTGCCAGCAGCAGATTGGACCAGTCCTACGAGCAGTACTTC
CASSRLDQSYEQYF
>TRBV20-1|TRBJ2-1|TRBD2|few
TGCAGTGCCAATAAGCGAACTAGCGGGAGTTACAATGAGCAGTTCTTC
CSANKRTSGSYNEQFF
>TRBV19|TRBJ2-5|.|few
TGTGCCAGTAGTATTAGAGCCGGGAACCGGGAGACCCAGTACTTC
CASSIRAGNRETQYF
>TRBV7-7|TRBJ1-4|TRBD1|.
TGTGCTAGCAGCTCAACAGGGGCCAGGGGTGAAAAACTGTTTTTT
CASSSTGARGEKLFF
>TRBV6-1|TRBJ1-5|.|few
TGTGCCAGCAGCCCCACTGGGGGATGGACGGGACAGCCCCAGCATTTT
CASSPTGGWTGQPQHF
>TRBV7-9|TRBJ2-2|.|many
TGTGCCAGCAGCCTCCAGGGGAGGTCCGGGGAGCTGTTTTTT
CASSLQGRSGELFF
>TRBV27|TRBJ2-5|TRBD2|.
TGTGCCAGCAGTGTACTAGCGGGGGATGAGACCCAGTACTTC
CASSVLAGDETQYF
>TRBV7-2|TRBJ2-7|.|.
TGTGCCACCAACAGGGGGGAGGGATACGAGCAGTACTTC
CATNRGEGYEQYF
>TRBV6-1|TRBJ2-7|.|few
TGTGCCAGCAGTCGCGAGGCGGAGTACGAGCAGTACTTC
CASSREAEYEQYF
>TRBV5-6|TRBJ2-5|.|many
TGTGCCAGCAGCTATAGCGGCACCCCCGCCCAGTACTTC
CASSYSGTPAQYF
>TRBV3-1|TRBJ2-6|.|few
TGTGCCAGCAGCCAAGTCTCCGGGGCTGGGGCCAACGTCCTGACTTTC
CASSQVSGAGANVLTF
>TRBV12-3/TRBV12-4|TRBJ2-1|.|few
TGTGCCAGCAGTTTCAGCGTAGGCTACAATGAGCAGTTCTTC
CASSFSVGYNEQFF
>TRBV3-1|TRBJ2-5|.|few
TGTGCCAGCAGAAAAGAGGGACGGCAGGTTTGGAAAGAGACCCAGTACTTC
CASRKEGRQVWKETQYF
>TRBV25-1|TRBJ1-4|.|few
TGTGCCAGCAGTGAAAGGAAAAGGGGAACTAATGAAAAACTGTTTTTT
CASSERKRGTNEKLFF
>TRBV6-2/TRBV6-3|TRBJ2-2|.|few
TGTGCCAGCAGTTACTCCCCTCTACATGACACCGGGGAGCTGTTTTTT
CASSYSPLHDTGELFF
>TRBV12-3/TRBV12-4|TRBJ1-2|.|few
TGTGCCAGCAGCCCTCCCGGGGACGAGGACTATGGCTACACCTTC
CASSPPGDEDYGYTF
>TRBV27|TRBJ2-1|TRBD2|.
TGTGCCAGCAGGGGAGGGTCGGCTGAGCAGTTCTTC
CASRGGSAEQFF
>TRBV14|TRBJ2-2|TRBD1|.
TGTGCCAGCAGCCGACAAGTTACAGGGGTTGACACCGGGGAGCTGTTTTTT
CASSRQVTGVDTGELFF
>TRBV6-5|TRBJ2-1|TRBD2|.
TGTGCCAGCAGTTCATCCGGGACTAGTTACAATGAGCAGTTCTTC
CASSSSGTSYNEQFF
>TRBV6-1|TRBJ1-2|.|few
TGTGCCAGCACCCAAAAGGACGCTATTTTCTATGGCTACACCTTC
CASTQKDAIFYGYTF
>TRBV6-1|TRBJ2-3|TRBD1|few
TGTGCCAGCAGTAAAGCTGGGACAGGGGGTTTAAATACGCAGTATTTT
CASSKAGTGGLNTQYF
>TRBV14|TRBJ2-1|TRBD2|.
TGTGCCAGCAGCCGACTAGCGGGGGGGCCCAACAATGAGCAGTTCTTC
CASSRLAGGPNNEQFF